The next 10 T cell receptor beta chains were all read from a single sample in a study of T cells in Graves' hyperthyroidism and ophthalmopathy. TCR beta CDR3 region amplification was performed from RNA transcripts. TCR CDR3 underwent first-round RT-PCR with the HTBI primer set. Via MiXCR, TCRdb re-called the multiplex PCR reads, giving one row per CDR3 protein. The sample consists of 300,000 to 400,000 distinct CDR3 sequences, roughly a fifth of them appearing once. The sequenced material came from blood. These receptors all come from a woman aged 45-65 years with Graves' hyperthyroidism.

This clonotype showed up many times. The chain has TRBV12-3 or TRBV12-4 and TRBJ2-1; 9 bases align to TRBD1. The CDR3 spans 14 residues. V shed 5 bases and J 2 bases; nucleotides not matched to a gene: 1. Here the CDR3 reads CASSGTGPYNEQFF. DNA for the CDR3: TGTGCCAGCAGTGGGACAGGGCCCTACAATGAGCAGTTCTTC.

This clonotype was counted ten times or more. J is TRBJ2-5 and V is TRBV24-1, with D possibly called TRBD1 or TRBD2 (5 bases each). V dropped 5 bases and J dropped 9 bases, with 15 bases sitting between them. CDR1 and CDR2 (germline): KGHDR, SFDVKD. There are 13 residues in the CDR3. The CDR3 loop is CATSVLSPGPQYF. DNA of the CDR3: TGTGCCACCAGTGTCCTTTCACCGGGACCCCAGTACTTC.

The chain employs TRBV5-1 and TRBJ2-2, with no clear D. Trimming cost V 4 bases and J 1 base, with 11 bases left between them. CDR3 length: 15 amino acids. Germline CDR1 and CDR2: SGHRS and YFSETQ. Written as DNA, the CDR3 is TGCGCCAGCAGCGGCCGGGCGGTGAACACCGGGGAGCTGTTTTTT. Translated: CASSGRAVNTGELFF.

This clonotype was picked up many times. The rearrangement joins TRBV6-9 to TRBJ2-1; 9 nucleotides line up with TRBD2. The J segment lost 2 bases and the V segment lost 2 bases, leaving 13 bases of the junction unmatched. Germline CDR1 MNHGY, CDR2 SVAAGI. This CDR3 contains 19 residues. This CDR3 is CASSYSGALAGLPYNEQFF. Written as DNA, the CDR3 is TGTGCCAGCAGTTATAGCGGGGCGCTAGCGGGATTGCCCTACAATGAGCAGTTCTTC.

This clonotype was recorded a few times. The rearrangement links TRBV20-1 to TRBJ2-2; weak D call: TRBD2 (6 bases). Trimming shortened V by 6 bases and J by 2 bases, and 16 bases separated the two germline ends. The germline V gene has CDR1 DFQATT and CDR2 SNEGSKA (reference sequence). The CDR3 sequence is 15 residues long. CDR3 nucleotides: TGCAGTGCACCCAAGCAGGAGGGTAACACCGGGGAGCTGTTTTTT. Its translation is CSAPKQEGNTGELFF.

This chain links TRBV6-1 with TRBJ1-2, with TRBD1 identical over 7 bases. V lost 2 bases to trimming and J lost 5 bases; unmatched junction nucleotides: 8. Germline-derived CDR1 and CDR2 are MNHNS and SASEGT. The CDR3 is made up of 15 amino acids. The CDR3, as DNA: TGTGCCAGCAGTGAACGGACAGGTAGTAGGTATGGCTACACCTTC. Residues: CASSERTGSRYGYTF.

The V gene is TRBV20-1, the J gene TRBJ1-1; D possibly corresponds to TRBD1 (5 bases). The ends were cut back, 5 bases at V and 0 bases at J, with 19 bases in the middle. CDR1 DFQATT and CDR2 SNEGSKA come from the germline V gene (reference sequence). The CDR3 contains 16 residues. The CDR3 coding sequence is TGCAGTGCTCTGTTTCCCGGGGGACGAATGAACACTGAAGCTTTCTTT. Protein sequence: CSALFPGGRMNTEAFF.

The J gene is TRBJ1-5, the V gene TRBV19; 7 bases align to TRBD1. Germline lookup yields CDR1 LNHDA and CDR2 SQIVND (reference sequence). The trim removed 0 bases at V and 6 bases at J, leaving 14 bases unmatched. This CDR3 spans 18 amino acids. Here the CDR3 reads CASSIDPTRGRVGQPQHF. CDR3 nucleotides: TGTGCCAGTAGTATAGACCCCACCAGGGGGAGGGTGGGTCAGCCCCAGCATTTT.

This clonotype was recorded many times. This chain connects TRBV12-5 to TRBJ2-1; 7 bases line up with TRBD2. The length of the CDR3 is 14 residues. In germline, CDR1 is LGHNT, CDR2 FRNRAP. Germline trimming cut 6 bases from V and 5 bases from J; bases unmatched to any gene: 7. In DNA form, the CDR3 reads TGTGCTAGTGGCTACTCCGGGACTAACAATGAGCAGTTCTTC. This codes for CASGYSGTNNEQFF.

This clonotype was observed a handful of times. This chain links TRBV19 with TRBJ2-1; 8 nucleotides agree with TRBD2. Per the germline V gene, CDR1 is LNHDA and CDR2 is SQIVND (reference sequence). This CDR3 is 17 amino acids long. V was clipped by 1 base and J by 5 bases; unmatched bases: 10. This CDR3 reads CASSIGVRSGRNNEQFF. Written as DNA, the CDR3 is TGTGCCAGTAGTATAGGGGTCAGGAGCGGGAGAAACAATGAGCAGTTCTTC. Variable domain in full (rest from reference TRBV19 and TRBJ2-1): DGGITQSPKYLFRKEGQNVTLSCEQNLNHDAMYWYRQDPGQGLRLIYYSQIVNDFQKGDIAEGYSVSREKKESFPLTVTSAQKNPTAFYLCASSIGVRSGRNNEQFFGPGTRLTVL.